The 3 T cell receptor beta chains presented below share a single source sample, sequenced in a study of blood T cell repertoires in COVID-19. TCRdb's table, derived via immunoSEQ multiplex PCR, lists solely in-frame clones and lacks some. The data hold 250,000 to 300,000 clones, with 80% to 95% observed a single time. Sequenced sample: peripheral blood. Receptor source: a woman aged 30 to 39 with COVID-19, enrolled during active disease.

The chain recombines TRBV28 with TRBJ2-7; D gene ambiguous. This CDR3 is 14 amino acids long. Per the germline V gene, CDR1 is MDHEN and CDR2 is SYDVKM. Between the trimmed V and J ends, which lost 5 bases and 6 bases, there was a span of 17 bases. The DNA of the CDR3 is TGTGCCAGCAGTCCTCCCGATACACGGAGCGAGCAGTACTTC. The encoded protein is CASSPPDTRSEQYF.

The chain carries TRBV6-5 and TRBJ2-2, with D possibly TRBD1 on 6 matching bases. The ends were cut back, 6 bases at V and 6 bases at J, with 14 bases in the middle. This CDR3 is 14 amino acids long. Germline loops: CDR1 MNHEY, CDR2 SVGAGI. The CDR3 DNA follows: TGTGCCAGCAGAGCTAGGGCAGGGGCCGGGGAGCTGTTTTTT. Protein: CASRARAGAGELFF.

The CDR3 protein is CAWSTAGGPIDEQFF. CDR3 bases: TGTGCCTGGAGTACGGCGGGAGGGCCAATTGATGAGCAGTTCTTC. The chain uses TRBV30 and TRBJ2-1; 9 bases agree with TRBD2. Germline V CDR1 and CDR2: GTSNPN, SVGIG (reference sequence). The CDR3 is 15 amino acids. Trimming took 2 bases from V and 8 from J; bases not matched to a gene: 10.